These 8 T cell receptor beta chains were all obtained from the same sample, sequenced in a study of early T cells in non-severe SARS-CoV-2 infection. One entry per CDR3 protein, called by TCRdb with MiXCR from the 5' RACE reads. The sample lists approximately 76,000 distinct CDR3 sequences, approximately 11% occurring once. The material sequenced was whole blood. These receptors came from an adult who was a healthcare worker with PCR-confirmed SARS-CoV-2 infection or an uninfected control (not recorded which).

This clonotype has at least ten counts. V is TRBV4-2 and J is TRBJ1-2; D is possibly TRBD1 (5 bases). V was trimmed by 0 bases and J by 4 bases, leaving 9 bases between them. The CDR3 runs to 14 residues. Germline V gene sequence: CDR1 LGHNA, CDR2 YNFKEQ. The CDR3 DNA follows: TGTGCCAGCAGCCAAGAACAGGTTGGCTATGGCTACACCTTC. Translating gives CASSQEQVGYGYTF.

The chain is built from TRBV20-1 and TRBJ2-2; the match to TRBD1 covers 8 bases. The V gene's germline CDR1 is DFQATT and CDR2 SNEGSKA (reference sequence). V shed 6 bases, J shed 1 base, and the junction held 7 bases outside the gene matches. The CDR3 has 15 amino acids. CDR3 bases: TGCAGTGCGCCAGGACAGGGAGAGAACACCGGGGAGCTGTTTTTT. It is translated as CSAPGQGENTGELFF.

This clonotype turned up a few times. The rearrangement joins TRBV9 to TRBJ2-5; D remains ambiguous. The CDR3 has 13 residues. Germline V lookup: CDR1 SGDLS, CDR2 YYNGEE. The V gene lost 0 bases and the J gene lost 5 bases, with 8 bases spanning the gap. The CDR3 sequence: CASSVGSAETQYF. The CDR3 region has the DNA TGTGCCAGCAGCGTAGGGAGTGCGGAGACCCAGTACTTC.

This clonotype appeared a few times. This rearrangement joins TRBV10-1 to TRBJ2-5; 14 bases match TRBD2. V was clipped by 5 bases and J by 0 bases; unmatched bases: 5. CDR3 length: 17 residues. Germline V gene data show CDR1 as WNHNN and CDR2 as SYGVQD (reference sequence). DNA of the CDR3: TGCGCCAGCAGTCCGGGACTAGCGGGGGAGTACCAAGAGACCCAGTACTTC. This sequence encodes CASSPGLAGEYQETQYF.

This chain joins TRBV29-1 and TRBJ1-5; 9 bases match TRBD1. The CDR3 totals 14 residues. In germline, CDR1 is SQVTM, CDR2 ANQGSEA. Losses at the gene ends were 6 bases for V and 2 bases for J; bases not matched to a gene: 5. The CDR3 bases are TGCAGCGTGCTGACAGGGGGTGGCAATCAGCCCCAGCATTTT. Amino acid sequence: CSVLTGGGNQPQHF.

The chain uses TRBV5-5 and TRBJ1-1, with a tentative D call TRBD1 (5 bases). The CDR3 is 14 residues long. V was cut by 4 bases and J by 0 bases, with 10 bases left in between. In germline, CDR1 is SGHKS, CDR2 YYEKEE (reference sequence). Written as DNA, the CDR3 is TGTGCCAGCAGCCGGGACGCCGTGAACACTGAAGCTTTCTTT. This encodes CASSRDAVNTEAFF.

This rearrangement joins TRBV12-3 or TRBV12-4 to TRBJ1-4; TRBD1 agrees at 7 bases. Losses at the gene ends were 7 bases for V and 6 bases for J; bases not matched to a gene: 5. The CDR3 extends over 13 amino acids. CDR3 region: CASTHGTDEKLFF. The CDR3, as DNA: TGTGCCAGCACCCATGGGACAGATGAAAAACTGTTTTTT.

The chain uses TRBV10-3 and TRBJ1-5, with unresolved D. The germline gives CDR1 ENHRY, CDR2 SYGVKD. The CDR3 covers 13 residues. Trimming pared 7 bases from V and 2 bases from J, leaving 9 bases between. The CDR3 region is CAITRDGNQPQHF. CDR3 in DNA: TGTGCCATCACCAGAGATGGCAATCAGCCCCAGCATTTT.